Each of the 22 T cell receptor beta chains below was sequenced from the same sample in a study of T cells in Graves' hyperthyroidism and ophthalmopathy. What was amplified from RNA transcripts were TCR beta CDR3 regions. First-round RT-PCR with HTBI primers amplified the TCR CDR3 region. TCRdb fed the multiplex PCR reads into MiXCR, producing one record per CDR3 protein. The top ten clones hold 8.2% of a sample with some 600,000 distinct CDR3 sequences, 40% to 55% of them seen once. Input material: peripheral blood or thyroid tissue (not recorded which). These TCRs come from a woman aged 18-35 years with Graves' hyperthyroidism.

Notes on this clonotype: A read error may be the cause here, since a much bigger clone is one base away. V usage is TRBV29-1 and J usage is TRBJ2-7; 8 nucleotides match TRBD1. Germline CDR1 reads SQVTM; CDR2 reads ANQGSEA. This CDR3 contains 12 residues. The V and J ends lost 6 bases and 6 bases, in that order; junction bases with no gene match: 7. CDR3 residues: CSVTGGTFEQYF. The CDR3 region has the DNA TGCAGCGTAACAGGGGGGACCTTCGAGCAGTACTTC.

CDR3 sequence (DNA): TGTGCCAGCAAGGGAGGCAGTAGTGAAAAACTGTTTTTT. Translated: CASKGGSSEKLFF. The chain employs TRBV2 and TRBJ1-4; D gene ambiguous. This CDR3 is built from 13 residues. Germline V gene lookup returns CDR1 SNHLY and CDR2 FYNNEI. V lost 7 bases and J lost 7, with 13 bases in between.

The CDR3 region is CASTPDPGTQNQPQHF. The CDR3 DNA is TGTGCCAGCACCCCGGATCCCGGGACGCAGAATCAGCCCCAGCATTTT. The chain couples TRBV6-1 to TRBJ1-5; possible D gene TRBD1, 5 bases. V gave up 7 bases and J gave up 4 bases, with 20 bases separating them. The CDR3 runs 16 residues. Looked up from germline, CDR1 is MNHNS and CDR2 is SASEGT.

This clonotype was seen just once. The chain uses TRBV20-1 and TRBJ1-1, with 12 positions matching TRBD1. The CDR3 is 15 amino acids. Trimming took 5 bases from V and 5 from J; bases not matched to a gene: 9. Germline CDR1 is DFQATT and CDR2 is SNEGSKA (reference sequence). CDR3 coding DNA: TGCAGTGCTTCCGGGACAGGGGGCGGCTGGACTGAAGCTTTCTTT. Protein product: CSASGTGGGWTEAFF.

The chain links TRBV7-8 to TRBJ2-7; 9 nucleotides match TRBD2. In germline, CDR1 is SGHVS, CDR2 FQNEAQ. The V segment lost 9 bases and the J segment 7 bases; nucleotides outside the gene matches: 16. The CDR3 totals 15 residues. The CDR3 reads CASQGAGGPSREQYF. The DNA of the CDR3 is TGTGCCAGTCAAGGGGCGGGAGGGCCGTCTCGGGAGCAGTACTTC.

This clonotype was detected a few times. V usage is TRBV12-3 or TRBV12-4 and J usage is TRBJ2-5; no clear D. V lost 3 bases and J lost 5, with 10 bases in between. This CDR3 has 13 residues. The CDR3, as DNA: TGTGCCAGCAGTTTGTTCAGTAGGGAGACCCAGTACTTC. Encoded protein: CASSLFSRETQYF.

This clonotype was counted a few times. The V gene is TRBV12-3 or TRBV12-4, the J gene TRBJ1-1; 7 nucleotides match TRBD1. This CDR3 spans 15 amino acids. V lost 6 bases, J lost 5 bases, and 12 bases stayed unmatched. In DNA, the CDR3 is TGTGCCAGCAGATACGTGACAGGGATGGGAACTGAAGCTTTCTTT. It translates to CASRYVTGMGTEAFF.

The table lists this clonotype with many counts. J is TRBJ2-6 and V is TRBV5-1; D unclear. The CDR3 consists of 14 residues. Germline V gene sequence: CDR1 SGHRS, CDR2 YFSETQ. Trimming removed 2 bases at V and 0 bases at J, with 3 bases between. CDR3 sequence reads: CASSFSSGANVLTF. The DNA of the CDR3 is TGCGCCAGCAGCTTCTCCTCTGGGGCCAACGTCCTGACTTTC.

The rearrangement links TRBV5-1 to TRBJ2-5; 8 bases map to TRBD1. With V trimmed by 4 bases and J by 10 bases, 15 bases remained unmatched. The CDR3 covers 15 residues. Germline lookup yields CDR1 SGHRS and CDR2 YFSETQ. As DNA, the CDR3 is TGCGCCAGCAGCAACCGCGGACAGGGAGGTGCGATCCAGTACTTC. This translates into CASSNRGQGGAIQYF.

The chain employs TRBV4-1 and TRBJ2-5, with D perhaps assigned TRBD1 or TRBD2 (5 bases each). The CDR3 consists of 17 residues. Trimming pared 4 bases from V and 4 bases from J, leaving 22 bases between. Germline V gene data show CDR1 as MGHRA and CDR2 as YSYEKL. The chain's CDR3 is CASSLKRQGSLGETQYF. CDR3 bases: TGCGCCAGCAGCCTAAAGCGGCAGGGTAGTTTGGGAGAGACCCAGTACTTC.

This clonotype was observed a handful of times. V gene TRBV2 combines with J gene TRBJ2-5, with D unclear. This CDR3 spans 14 amino acids. V was clipped by 5 bases and J by 5 bases, with 15 bases between them. The germline V gene has CDR1 SNHLY and CDR2 FYNNEI. The CDR3 sequence is CASSFGPRPETQYF. CDR3 sequence (DNA): TGTGCCAGCAGTTTTGGTCCGAGGCCGGAGACCCAGTACTTC.

The genes are TRBV7-8 and TRBJ2-7; 14 bases match TRBD2. Germline CDR1 SGHVS, CDR2 FQNEAQ. The CDR3 runs 18 residues. Trimming took 3 bases from V and 5 from J; bases not matched to a gene: 12. The CDR3 spells CASSLAFVGLAGDHEQYF. CDR3 coding DNA: TGTGCCAGCAGCTTGGCGTTCGTGGGACTAGCGGGAGATCACGAGCAGTACTTC.

This sequence joins TRBV7-2 and TRBJ2-2; D uncertain. The CDR3 runs 17 residues. V was pared by 5 bases and J by 1 base, with 17 bases between. From germline, CDR1 is SGHTA and CDR2 FQGNSA. The CDR3 loop reads CASSPEVLGWNTGELFF. The CDR3 DNA reads as TGTGCCAGCAGCCCTGAGGTCTTAGGGTGGAACACCGGGGAGCTGTTTTTT.

This clonotype was found many times. V and J are TRBV7-8 and TRBJ2-7, with a weak D call TRBD1 (6 bases). CDR1 is SGHVS, CDR2 FQNEAQ, per germline. The CDR3 contains 13 residues. V dropped 4 bases and J dropped 3 bases, with 10 bases sitting between them. The CDR3 spells CASSWDTLYEQYF. DNA of the CDR3: TGTGCCAGCAGCTGGGACACTCTCTACGAGCAGTACTTC.

This chain links TRBV2 with TRBJ2-5; D not certain. Germline loops: CDR1 SNHLY, CDR2 FYNNEI. Trimming shortened V by 10 bases and J by 4 bases, and 16 bases separated the two germline ends. There are 13 residues in the CDR3. Here the CDR3 reads CATIKLIGETQYF. As DNA, the CDR3 is TGTGCCACCATCAAATTAATTGGAGAGACCCAGTACTTC.

This chain connects TRBV7-9 to TRBJ1-2; a weak D match, TRBD1 (5 bases). This CDR3 has 13 residues. From germline, CDR1 is SEHNR and CDR2 FQNEAQ (reference sequence). Trimming removed 2 bases from V and 5 bases from J, with 9 bases in between. This CDR3 is CASSLNQGYGYTF. The CDR3 coding sequence is TGTGCCAGCAGCTTAAATCAGGGTTATGGCTACACCTTC.

This clonotype has a handful of counts. This chain joins TRBV4-2 and TRBJ1-6; D unresolved. CDR3 length: 13 residues. V was trimmed by 2 bases and J by 14 bases, leaving 13 bases between them. Germline CDR1 reads LGHNA; CDR2 reads YNFKEQ. CDR3 DNA: TGTGCCAGCAGCCAATCTGACTCCGGCACCCTCCACTTT. This translates into CASSQSDSGTLHF.

The chain recombines TRBV6-1 with TRBJ2-6; D perhaps matches TRBD1 (6 bases). Germline V gives CDR1 MNHNS, CDR2 SASEGT. This CDR3 contains 17 residues. V shed 5 bases and J shed 0 bases, with 14 bases lying between them. The CDR3 loop reads CASSPRTEFSGANVLTF. The CDR3 DNA reads TGTGCCAGCAGTCCCCGGACAGAATTCTCTGGGGCCAACGTCCTGACTTTC.

In regard to this clonotype: A read error is possible here, since a much larger clone lies one base away. This rearrangement joins TRBV29-1 to TRBJ1-1, with D perhaps matching TRBD1 (6 bases). This CDR3 region has 14 residues. Germline V gives CDR1 SQVTM, CDR2 ANQGSEA. The germline V and J ends were trimmed by 0 bases and 4 bases, with 12 bases remaining between them. The CDR3 loop reads CSVEDTGIGTEAFF. For the CDR3, the DNA is TGCAGCGTTGAAGACACAGGGATCGGCACTGAAGCTTTCTTT.

The chain links TRBV20-1 to TRBJ1-2, with D maybe TRBD1 (5 bases). The CDR3 covers 12 residues. Trimming removed 0 bases at V and 8 bases at J, with 10 bases between. Germline loops: CDR1 DFQATT, CDR2 SNEGSKA (reference sequence). The DNA of the CDR3 is TGCAGTGCTAGAGATAGGGGTTTGGGCTACACCTTC. Protein: CSARDRGLGYTF.

The chain uses TRBV2 and TRBJ2-1; D remains ambiguous. Per the germline V gene, CDR1 is SNHLY and CDR2 is FYNNEI. The CDR3 is made up of 12 amino acids. The ends were cut back, 5 bases at V and 7 bases at J, with 9 bases in the middle. The CDR3 sequence: CASSLLRNEQFF. CDR3 DNA: TGTGCCAGCAGTTTGCTAAGGAATGAGCAGTTCTTC.

With regard to this clonotype: A read error may be the cause here, since a much bigger clone is one base away. The chain links TRBV10-3 to TRBJ1-5; D is possibly TRBD1 (6 bases). Germline loops: CDR1 ENHRY, CDR2 SYGVKD. Deletions cut 10 bases from V and 2 bases from J, with 18 bases between. The CDR3 sequence is 15 residues long. Written as DNA, the CDR3 is TGTGCCACCAAACAGGGAGGCGATGGCAATCAGCCCCAGCATTTT. Protein product: CATKQGGDGNQPQHF.